This is a list of T cell receptor beta chains from one sample in a study of cytomegalovirus exposure and HLA in healthy donors. Assay used: immunoSEQ multiplex PCR; TCRdb lists only in-frame clones, some missing. The top ten hold 5.3% of the sample, which has about 130,000 clones, about four fifths seen once. The sequenced sample consisted of PBMCs. Every receptor here comes from a man younger than 45 in good health and CMV-seronegative. Each CDR3 is given with its conserved first and last residue. A D gene is named only where the DNA matches it firmly. Size values are once, few and many counts, or a class for expanded clones, and some rows have none.

v_call	j_call	clone_size	d_call	cdr3_aa	cdr3_nt
TRBV28	TRBJ1-5	-	TRBD1	CASSTMTGTNQPQHF	TGTGCCAGCTCCACGATGACAGGGACGAATCAGCCCCAGCATTTT
TRBV4-3	TRBJ1-2	-	-	CASSPTGVGSYGDYTF	TGCGCCAGCAGCCCCACCGGGGTAGGGTCCTACGGCGACTACACCTTC
TRBV28	TRBJ2-3	-	-	CASTTGQTSTDTQYF	TGTGCCAGCACCACAGGGCAGACGAGCACAGATACGCAGTATTTT
TRBV5-6	TRBJ1-1	-	TRBD1	CASSLFGTGNTEAFF	TGTGCCAGCAGCTTGTTCGGGACAGGGAACACTGAAGCTTTCTTT
TRBV7-9	TRBJ1-5	-	-	CASAGGRESNQPQHF	TGTGCCAGCGCTGGGGGCAGGGAGAGCAATCAGCCCCAGCATTTT
TRBV7-2	TRBJ2-7	once	-	CASSLGGQGYEQYF	TGTGCCAGCAGCTTAGGGGGCCAGGGCTACGAGCAGTACTTC
TRBV27	TRBJ2-7	-	TRBD1	CASSLLGTGGNEQYF	TGTGCCAGCAGTTTATTGGGGACAGGGGGAAACGAGCAGTACTTC
TRBV29-1	TRBJ2-5	-	TRBD1	CSVRRGSETQYF	TGCAGCGTTCGCAGGGGGTCGGAGACCCAGTACTTC
TRBV7-9	TRBJ2-3	-	-	CASSEGHPDTQYF	TGTGCCAGCAGCGAGGGACATCCAGATACGCAGTATTTT
TRBV28	TRBJ2-7	-	-	CASSSDRAYEQYF	TGTGCCAGCAGCAGCGACAGAGCCTACGAGCAGTACTTC
TRBV28	TRBJ2-3	-	TRBD1	CASRTGTGGWSTDTQYF	TGTGCCAGCAGGACCGGGACAGGGGGCTGGAGCACAGATACGCAGTATTTT
TRBV6-1	TRBJ1-4	few	-	CASSERAGEGEKLFF	TGTGCCAGCAGTGAAAGGGCAGGGGAAGGAGAAAAACTGTTTTTT
TRBV27	TRBJ2-5	-	TRBD1	CASSSTAGGWETQYF	TGTGCCAGCAGTTCCACGGCAGGGGGCTGGGAGACCCAGTACTTC
TRBV5-6	TRBJ1-4	few	TRBD1	CASSSTGTGHEKLFF	TGTGCCAGCAGCTCAACCGGGACAGGGCACGAAAAACTGTTTTTT
TRBV15	TRBJ2-1	-	TRBD1	CATSRNPGTGGGRSVNEQFF	TGTGCCACCAGCAGAAACCCCGGGACAGGGGGCGGGAGGTCCGTCAATGAGCAGTTCTTC
TRBV10-3	TRBJ1-4	few	-	CAIGTGATNEKLFF	TGTGCCATCGGTACGGGGGCAACTAATGAAAAACTGTTTTTT
TRBV6-5	TRBJ1-4	-	-	CASSQGQSLNEKLFF	TGTGCCAGCAGTCAGGGGCAAAGCCTTAATGAAAAACTGTTTTTT
TRBV28	TRBJ2-1	-	TRBD2	CASSFGRAVNEQFF	TGTGCCAGCAGTTTCGGGAGGGCTGTAAATGAGCAGTTCTTC
TRBV6-5	TRBJ1-5	-	-	CASRSGINQPQHF	TGTGCCAGCAGGTCAGGTATCAATCAGCCCCAGCATTTT
TRBV6-5	TRBJ1-2	-	-	CASSPKSYGYTF	TGTGCCAGCAGTCCAAAGAGCTATGGCTACACCTTC
TRBV29-1	TRBJ1-2	-	-	CSVDTSYGYTF	TGCAGCGTCGACACTAGTTATGGCTACACCTTC
TRBV10-3	TRBJ1-3	-	TRBD1	CAISTGDRGIGNTIYF	TGTGCCATCAGCACGGGGGACAGGGGTATCGGAAACACCATATATTTT
TRBV4-3	TRBJ2-7	-	TRBD1	CASSQGTGPFYEQYF	TGCGCCAGCAGCCAAGGGACAGGCCCATTCTACGAGCAGTACTTC
TRBV4-1	TRBJ2-7	-	TRBD2	CASSQDLGGYEQYF	TGCGCCAGCAGCCAAGATCTGGGGGGGTACGAGCAGTACTTC
TRBV7-2	TRBJ2-7	-	-	CASSLAREYEQYF	TGTGCCAGCAGCTTAGCGCGGGAATACGAGCAGTACTTC
TRBV4-1	TRBJ2-7	-	-	CASSQRMPYEQYF	TGCGCCAGCAGCCAGAGGATGCCCTACGAGCAGTACTTC
TRBV2	TRBJ2-7	-	TRBD1	CASRDDRVGEYF	TGTGCCAGCAGGGATGACAGGGTGGGGGAGTACTTC
TRBV2	TRBJ2-3	-	-	CASSEGESTDTQYF	TGTGCCAGCAGTGAAGGGGAGAGCACAGATACGCAGTATTTT
TRBV18	TRBJ1-1	once	-	CASSPPQGVTEAFF	TGTGCCAGCTCACCTCCGCAGGGCGTCACTGAAGCTTTCTTT
TRBV27	TRBJ1-2	-	-	CASSSAGGAGGYTF	TGTGCCAGCAGTTCAGCAGGAGGGGCGGGCGGCTACACCTTC
TRBV6-6	TRBJ1-2	-	TRBD1	CASRLPWTGAGNGYTF	TGTGCCAGCAGGCTACCGTGGACAGGGGCCGGCAATGGCTACACCTTC
TRBV4-3	TRBJ2-3	-	-	CASSQVATDTQYF	TGCGCCAGCAGCCAAGTGGCTACAGATACGCAGTATTTT
TRBV27	TRBJ2-4	-	-	CASSRAGEVWNIQYF	TGTGCCAGCAGTAGGGCAGGGGAAGTCTGGAACATTCAGTACTTC
TRBV5-6	TRBJ2-4	-	-	CASSFLALSAKNIQYF	TGTGCCAGCAGCTTCTTGGCCCTTTCAGCCAAAAACATTCAGTACTTC
TRBV19	TRBJ2-5	-	-	CASSIEGAETQYF	TGTGCCAGTAGTATAGAGGGCGCGGAGACCCAGTACTTC
TRBV6-6	TRBJ1-2	-	TRBD1	CASSTGQGHGYTF	TGTGCCAGCAGCACGGGACAGGGTCATGGCTACACCTTC
TRBV4-1	TRBJ1-2	-	TRBD1	CASSSQGETRIYGYTF	TGCGCCAGCAGTAGCCAGGGGGAGACCCGTATCTATGGCTACACCTTC
TRBV2	TRBJ2-1	-	TRBD2	CASSEAGGTFYNEQFF	TGTGCCAGCAGTGAAGCGGGGGGGACCTTTTACAATGAGCAGTTCTTC
TRBV7-2	TRBJ2-7	once	TRBD2	CASSLQRGDYEQYF	TGTGCCAGCAGCTTACAGCGGGGGGACTACGAGCAGTACTTC
TRBV4-3	TRBJ2-1	once	TRBD2	CASSPRLAGVKEQFF	TGCGCCAGCAGCCCCCGACTAGCGGGAGTGAAGGAGCAGTTCTTC
TRBV19	TRBJ2-3	-	-	CASSGPASTDTQYF	TGTGCCAGTAGTGGGCCAGCTAGCACAGATACGCAGTATTTT
TRBV21-1	TRBJ1-5	-	-	CASSNSEFSNQPQHF	TGTGCCAGCAGCAACTCTGAGTTCAGCAATCAGCCCCAGCATTTT
TRBV27	TRBJ1-5	few	TRBD1	CASSRRQGESQPQHF	TGTGCCAGCAGTCGACGACAGGGGGAAAGTCAGCCCCAGCATTTT
TRBV30	TRBJ2-2	-	TRBD2	CAWGAGLAWTGELFF	TGTGCCTGGGGGGCCGGACTAGCTTGGACCGGGGAGCTGTTTTTT